This paragraph reports one T cell receptor (beta chain). Antigen: not known. The repertoire was sequenced with immunoSEQ multiplex PCR; TCRdb's copy has only in-frame clones and lacks some. The sample has roughly 42,000 clones, approximately 70% seen once; the top ten hold roughly 25%. Germline V CDR1 and CDR2: LGHNA, YSLEER. The trim removed 6 bases at V and 2 bases at J, leaving 3 bases unmatched. This CDR3 is 14 amino acids long. This entry comes from a study of vaccination effects on CD4 cells after COVID-19. Study context: Either the mRNA-1273 or the BNT162b2 vaccine was given to participants as two doses. Study-wide points: Researchers report that only 1 of 255 vaccine-induced clones in healthy vaccinees cross-reacted with common cold coronaviruses. Among infection- and vaccine-induced clones, marked clonal contraction occurred late after vaccination.

Viral peptide pool expansion of antigen-specific CD4+ T cells preceded sequencing in the ViraFEST assay. Scientists isolated CD4+ T cells after a roughly nine-day culture period ended. Nobody among the vaccine recipients had prior SARS-CoV-2 infection (nucleocapsid antibodies were negative). Half the medium was replaced with IL-2 medium on days 3 and 7. The chain has TRBV4-3 and TRBJ1-2, with TRBD1 matching 10 bases. The sample was CD4+ T cells from PBMCs cultured with HCoV-OC43 spike peptides, taken before COVID-19 vaccination. Subset indicated: HCoV-OC43 spike overlapping peptide pool stimulation. The receptor comes from a human donor who received a COVID-19 vaccine. The CDR3 nucleotides read TGCGCCAGCAGGCGGGACAGGGGAAACTATGGCTACACCTTC. This gives the protein CASRRDRGNYGYTF.